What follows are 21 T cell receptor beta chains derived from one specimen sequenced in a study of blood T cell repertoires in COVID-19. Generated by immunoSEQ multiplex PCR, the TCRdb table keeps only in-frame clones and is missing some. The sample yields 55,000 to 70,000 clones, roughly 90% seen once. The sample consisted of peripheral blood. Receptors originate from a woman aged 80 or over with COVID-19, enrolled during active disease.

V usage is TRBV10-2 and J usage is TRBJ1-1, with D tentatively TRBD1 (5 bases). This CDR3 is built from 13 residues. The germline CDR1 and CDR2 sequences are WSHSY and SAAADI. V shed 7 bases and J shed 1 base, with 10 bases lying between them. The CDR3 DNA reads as TGCGCCAGCAAGGGGCTCGAGAACACTGAAGCTTTCTTT. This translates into CASKGLENTEAFF.

The CDR3 is CASSARDRPNYGYTF. CDR3 nucleotide sequence: TGTGCCAGCAGCGCCAGGGACAGGCCTAACTATGGCTACACCTTC. The rearrangement joins TRBV9 to TRBJ1-2; TRBD1 matches at 8 bases. Germline CDR1 and CDR2: SGDLS and YYNGEE. V gave up 3 bases and J gave up 0 bases; unmatched junction bases: 4. This CDR3 spans 15 amino acids. The full variable domain, with the rest looked up from reference TRBV9 and TRBJ1-2, is DSGVTQTPKHLITATGQRVTLRCSPRSGDLSVYWYQQSLDQGLQFLIQYYNGEERAKGNILERFSAQQFPDLHSELNLSSLELGDSALYFCASSARDRPNYGYTFGSGTRLTVV.

The CDR3 protein is CASSPNRDSPLHF. The CDR3 DNA follows: TGTGCCAGCTCACCAAACAGGGATTCACCCCTCCACTTT. The chain uses TRBV18 and TRBJ1-6, with D perhaps matching TRBD1 (6 bases). The CDR3 has 13 residues. Germline CDR1 KGHSH, CDR2 LQKENI. V was shortened by 2 bases and J by 8 bases, with 7 bases between the two germline ends.

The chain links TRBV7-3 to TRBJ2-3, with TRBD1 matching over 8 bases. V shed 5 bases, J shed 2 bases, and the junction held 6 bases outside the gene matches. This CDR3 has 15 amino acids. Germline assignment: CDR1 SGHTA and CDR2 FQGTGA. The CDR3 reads CASSRGTGVTDTQYF. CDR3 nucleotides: TGTGCCAGCAGCCGCGGGACAGGAGTCACAGATACGCAGTATTTT.

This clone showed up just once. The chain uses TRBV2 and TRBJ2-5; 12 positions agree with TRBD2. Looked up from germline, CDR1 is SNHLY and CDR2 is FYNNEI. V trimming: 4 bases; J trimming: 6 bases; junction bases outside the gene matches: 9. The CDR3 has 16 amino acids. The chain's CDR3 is CASSANPSGGAKTQYF. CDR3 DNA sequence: TGTGCCAGCAGTGCCAACCCTAGCGGGGGGGCGAAGACCCAGTACTTC.

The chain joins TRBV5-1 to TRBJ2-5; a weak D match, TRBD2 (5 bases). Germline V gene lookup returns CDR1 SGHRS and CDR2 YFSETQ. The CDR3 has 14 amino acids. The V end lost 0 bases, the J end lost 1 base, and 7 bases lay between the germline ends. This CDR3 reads CASSLGGLQETQYF. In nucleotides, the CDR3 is TGCGCCAGCAGCTTGGGAGGGCTCCAAGAGACCCAGTACTTC.

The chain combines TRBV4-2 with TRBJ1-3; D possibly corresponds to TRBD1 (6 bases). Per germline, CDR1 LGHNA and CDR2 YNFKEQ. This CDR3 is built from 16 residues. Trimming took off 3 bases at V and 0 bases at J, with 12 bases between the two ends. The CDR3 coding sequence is TGTGCCAGCAGCCAGGACAGCCGGTCCTCTGGAAACACCATATATTTT. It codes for CASSQDSRSSGNTIYF.

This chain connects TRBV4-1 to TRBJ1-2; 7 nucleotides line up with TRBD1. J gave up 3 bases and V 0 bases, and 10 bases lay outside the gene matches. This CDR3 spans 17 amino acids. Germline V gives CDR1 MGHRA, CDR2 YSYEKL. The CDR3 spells CASSQEIVRDSDYGYTF. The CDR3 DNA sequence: TGCGCCAGCAGCCAAGAAATCGTTAGGGACAGCGACTATGGCTACACCTTC.

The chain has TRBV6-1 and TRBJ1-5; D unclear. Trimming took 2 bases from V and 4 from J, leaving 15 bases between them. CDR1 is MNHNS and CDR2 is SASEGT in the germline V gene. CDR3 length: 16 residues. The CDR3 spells CASSENTAWVNQPQHF. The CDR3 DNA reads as TGTGCCAGCAGTGAAAACACAGCATGGGTAAATCAGCCCCAGCATTTT.

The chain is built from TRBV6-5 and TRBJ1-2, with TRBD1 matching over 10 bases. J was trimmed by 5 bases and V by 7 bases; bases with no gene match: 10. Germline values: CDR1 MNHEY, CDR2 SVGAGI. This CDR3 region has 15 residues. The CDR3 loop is CASTWTGGRLYGYTF. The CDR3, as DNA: TGTGCCAGCACATGGACAGGGGGAAGGCTATATGGCTACACCTTC.

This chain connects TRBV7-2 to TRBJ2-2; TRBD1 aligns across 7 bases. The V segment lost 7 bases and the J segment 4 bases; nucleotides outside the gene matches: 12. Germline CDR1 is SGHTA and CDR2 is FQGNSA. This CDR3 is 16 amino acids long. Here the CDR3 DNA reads TGTGCCAGCACCCTTATGAGGGGGCTAGGCACCGGGGAGCTGTTTTTT. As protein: CASTLMRGLGTGELFF.

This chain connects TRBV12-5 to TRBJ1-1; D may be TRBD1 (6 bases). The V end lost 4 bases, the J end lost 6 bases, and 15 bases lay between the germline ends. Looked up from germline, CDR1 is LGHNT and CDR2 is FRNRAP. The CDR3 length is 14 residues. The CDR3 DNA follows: TGTGCTAGTGGTTCAAGACAGGTTAACGCTGAAGCTTTCTTT. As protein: CASGSRQVNAEAFF. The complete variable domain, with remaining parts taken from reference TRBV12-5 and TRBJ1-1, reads DARVTQTPRHKVTEMGQEVTMRCQPILGHNTVFWYRQTMMQGLELLAYFRNRAPLDDSGMPKDRFSAEMPDATLATLKIQPSEPRDSAVYFCASGSRQVNAEAFFGQGTRLTVV.

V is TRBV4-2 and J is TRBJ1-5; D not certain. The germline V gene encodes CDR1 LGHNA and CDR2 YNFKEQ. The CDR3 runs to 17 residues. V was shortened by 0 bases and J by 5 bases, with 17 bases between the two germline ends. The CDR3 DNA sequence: TGTGCCAGCAGCCAAGACCTTTCCGTCACGGAGGATCAGCCCCAGCATTTT. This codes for CASSQDLSVTEDQPQHF.

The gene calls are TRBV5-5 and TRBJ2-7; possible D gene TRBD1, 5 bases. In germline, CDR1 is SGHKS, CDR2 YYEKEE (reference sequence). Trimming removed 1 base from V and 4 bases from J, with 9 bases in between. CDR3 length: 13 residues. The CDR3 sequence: CASSLSQGYEQYF. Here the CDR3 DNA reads TGTGCCAGCAGCTTGAGCCAGGGATACGAGCAGTACTTC.

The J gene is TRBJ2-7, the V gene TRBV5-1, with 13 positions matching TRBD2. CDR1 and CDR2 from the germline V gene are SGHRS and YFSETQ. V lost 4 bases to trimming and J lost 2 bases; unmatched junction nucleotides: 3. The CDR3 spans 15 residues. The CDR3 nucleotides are TGCGCCAGCAGCCGAGGGACTAGCGGGGCCTACGAGCAGTACTTC. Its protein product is CASSRGTSGAYEQYF.

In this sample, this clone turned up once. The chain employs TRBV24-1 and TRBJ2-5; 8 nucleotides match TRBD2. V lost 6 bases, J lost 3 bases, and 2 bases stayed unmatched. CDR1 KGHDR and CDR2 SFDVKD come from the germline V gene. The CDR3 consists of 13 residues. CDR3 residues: CATSRGGEETQYF. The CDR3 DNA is TGTGCCACCAGTCGGGGGGGGGAAGAGACCCAGTACTTC.

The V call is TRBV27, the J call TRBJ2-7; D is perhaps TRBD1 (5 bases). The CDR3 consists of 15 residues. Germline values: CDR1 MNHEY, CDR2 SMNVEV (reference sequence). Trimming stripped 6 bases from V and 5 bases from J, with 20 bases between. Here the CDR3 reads CASSWGSSISDEQYF. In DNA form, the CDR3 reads TGTGCCAGCAGCTGGGGCAGTTCAATATCCGACGAGCAGTACTTC.

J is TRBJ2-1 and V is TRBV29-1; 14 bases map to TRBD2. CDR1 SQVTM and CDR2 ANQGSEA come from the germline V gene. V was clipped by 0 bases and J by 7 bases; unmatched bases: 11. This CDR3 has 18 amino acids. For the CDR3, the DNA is TGCAGCGTTGAAGATCCGGCCCGACTAGCGGGGGGGCCTAATGAGCAGTTCTTC. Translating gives CSVEDPARLAGGPNEQFF.

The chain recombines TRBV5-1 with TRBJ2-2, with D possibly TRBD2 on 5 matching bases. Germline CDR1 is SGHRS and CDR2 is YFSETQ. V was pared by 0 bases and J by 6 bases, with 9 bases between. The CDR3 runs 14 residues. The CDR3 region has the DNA TGCGCCAGCAGCTTGGATGGCGGGCCCGGGGAGCTGTTTTTT. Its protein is CASSLDGGPGELFF.

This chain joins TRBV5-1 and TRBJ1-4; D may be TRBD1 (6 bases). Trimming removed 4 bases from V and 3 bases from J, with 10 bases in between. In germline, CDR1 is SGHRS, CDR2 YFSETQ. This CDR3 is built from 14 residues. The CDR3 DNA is TGCGCCAGCAGCCTGACAGGCCCTAATGAAAAACTGTTTTTT. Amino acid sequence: CASSLTGPNEKLFF.

CDR3 loop: CASSLSPAGAAYEQYF. CDR3 DNA: TGTGCCAGCAGTTTATCTCCGGCGGGAGCTGCCTACGAGCAGTACTTC. The V gene is TRBV27, the J gene TRBJ2-7; 7 bases fit TRBD2. The J segment lost 2 bases and the V segment lost 0 bases, leaving 7 bases of the junction unmatched. Germline CDR1 reads MNHEY; CDR2 reads SMNVEV (reference sequence). This CDR3 has 16 amino acids.